The subject of this entry is one T cell receptor beta chain. Antigen specificity is unknown. The germline V gene encodes CDR1 SGHNT and CDR2 YYREEE (reference sequence). There are 16 residues in the CDR3. V shed 0 bases, J shed 3 bases, and the junction held 4 bases outside the gene matches. The record originates from a study of neoadjuvant anti-PD-1 for oral cavity cancer. Study-level information: Patients mostly received three to four biweekly nivolumab doses at 3 mg/kg before surgery. Findings and limits, study-wide: Treg/Th17 ratio rose with pretreatment blood and fell with post-treatment tumor TCRbeta clonality. TCR analyses covered only a few patients per response group.

Described time point: after neoadjuvant nivolumab, at surgical resection. The patients had HPV-negative, locally advanced oral cavity squamous cell carcinoma. Data came from immunoSEQ multiplex PCR; TCRdb stores just in-frame clones and leaves some out. The sample lists about 23,000 clones, more than 35% occurring once. The receptor comes from a person aged 35-79 years with oral cavity squamous cell carcinoma. The specimen was tumor tissue, collected after nivolumab (anti-PD-1) treatment. The rearrangement joins TRBV5-4 to TRBJ2-2; 8 positions agree with TRBD1. The CDR3 sequence is CASSLGQGIDTGELFF. CDR3 sequence (DNA): TGTGCCAGCAGCTTGGGACAGGGGATAGACACCGGGGAGCTGTTTTTT.